This T cell receptor (beta chain) stems from a study of T cell repertoires in cytomegalovirus infection (dated by TCRdb to about 2019). In terms of the full investigation: Donor HLA type was relevant to the analysis, as public TCR beta signatures indicated carriage of CMV infection together with the matching HLA type.

Points the paper makes about the study in general: In both this cohort and an independent roughly 330-donor cohort, the cumulative frequency of public TCR beta family members distinguished carriers of CMV infection plus the relevant HLA type. The ex vivo response was dominated by HLA-C-restricted CMV-specific TCR beta clonotypes, and the single most frequent clonotype in two of eight donors was supplied by these HLA-C-restricted clonotypes.

This clonotype was seen at least ten times. The antigen this receptor binds is unknown. The input lacks base qualities; no much larger clone sits a single base away. TCRdb lists the instrument as Illumina HiSeq 1500. TCRdb reanalyzed the raw reads on its own, using fastp at Q25 for trimming and MiXCR for clone calling, and kept in-frame beta chains. All rows with the same CDR3 protein become a single entry with the most common DNA and genes. This sample holds approximately 170,000 distinct CDR3 sequences; around an eighth were observed only once. Approximately 30% of the sample goes to the ten largest clones. Reading from cysteine to phenylalanine, the CDR3 counts 13 amino acids. Only the CDR3 part of the read is kept: 39 bases, read in frame from the first base. Deletion took 3 bases off V and 5 bases off J, with a span of 10 bases between the germline ends. Taken from the germline V gene, the CDR1 and CDR2 loops are SGHTA and FQGNSA.

This TCR derives from a human donor in good health (CMV status not recorded). Some clones in this sample may be carry-over from other donors' samples. The sequence links TRBV7-2 to TRBJ1-1, with the D gene not confidently named. Sequences were obtained from PBMCs. The CDR3 region reads CASSFGGRTEAFF. The nucleotide sequence is given as TGTGCCAGCAGCTTCGGCGGAAGGACTGAAGCTTTCTTT.